The present entry profiles one T cell receptor (beta chain) with its context. The antigen is unknown. Measured with immunoSEQ multiplex PCR; TCRdb has only the in-frame clones, and not every one. The data show 2,500,000 or so clones, around nine tenths seen once. V lost 4 bases to trimming and J lost 2 bases; unmatched junction nucleotides: 5. CDR3 size: 16 residues. Germline values: CDR1 SGHDT, CDR2 YYEEEE. Those who donated were healthy HIV-negative adults, with no recent acute infections or vaccinations reported. The record originates from a study of shared clonotypes between healthy human individuals. Study background: Researchers drew samples from two women and a few men aged 18 to 49. Study-wide results and limits: Non-shared clonotypes had lower generation probabilities than clonotypes shared by all four sorted-subset donors. Sorted-subset samples were not fully sequenced, rarefaction indicated.

The receptor comes from a man in his late teens or twenties in good health. The specimen was naive CD4+ T cells sorted from blood. The subset is: CD45RA+ positively selected. The V call is TRBV5-6, the J call TRBJ2-6; TRBD1 matches at 8 bases. In DNA form, the CDR3 reads TGTGCCAGCAGCCGGTTACAGGGGGCTGGGGCCAACGTCCTGACTTTC. It yields the protein CASSRLQGAGANVLTF.